Below, 29 T cell receptor beta chains from the same sample are listed, as sequenced in a study of human T cells and chemical hapten exposure. TCRdb analysed the RACE reads with MiXCR anew, one entry per CDR3 protein. Among about 120,000 distinct CDR3 sequences, roughly 13% were seen once, and the ten largest hold around 3%. Time point of the sample: pre-sensitization, week 0. As to treatment: therapeutic diphenylcyclopropenone sensitization with weekly scalp DPC. The sequences come from whole blood, collected in connection with sensitization to the hapten diphenylcyclopropenone (DPC). The receptors derive from a young woman with alopecia areata. Some clones in this sample may be carry-over from other donors' samples.

This clonotype has more than one count but fewer than ten. The chain combines TRBV10-2 with TRBJ1-1; 9 nucleotides align to TRBD1. The CDR3 runs 16 residues. V lost 4 bases and J lost 7; bases outside the gene matches: 13. Germline V gives CDR1 WSHSY, CDR2 SAAADI. The CDR3 DNA is TGCGCCAGCAGTGTTCACATACCGGACAGGGGCAGTGAAGCTTTCTTT. This sequence encodes CASSVHIPDRGSEAFF.

The chain joins TRBV3-1 to TRBJ2-1; no definite D call. Trimming removed 0 bases at V and 5 bases at J, with 14 bases between. The CDR3 is made up of 16 amino acids. CDR1 is LGHDT and CDR2 is YNNKEL in the germline V gene (reference sequence). CDR3 loop: CASSQDTELVDNEQFF. The CDR3 DNA sequence: TGTGCCAGCAGCCAAGATACAGAATTAGTCGACAATGAGCAGTTCTTC.

This clonotype appeared many times. J is TRBJ2-6 and V is TRBV7-6; tentative D call: TRBD2 (5 bases). V was trimmed by 3 bases and J by 1 base, leaving 19 bases between them. The length of the CDR3 is 19 residues. CDR1 and CDR2 (germline): SGHVS, FNYEAQ. CDR3 bases: TGTGCCAGCAGCTTGGCTAGCTTTGGTTTTAATTCTGGGGCCAACGTCCTGACTTTC. Translating it yields CASSLASFGFNSGANVLTF.

The genes are TRBV7-9 and TRBJ1-1, with D possibly being TRBD1 (5 bases). V was trimmed by 4 bases and J by 4 bases, leaving 13 bases between them. Germline values: CDR1 SEHNR, CDR2 FQNEAQ (reference sequence). The CDR3 totals 14 residues. Written as DNA, the CDR3 is TGTGCCAGCAGCTCAATCCGGGGGTCCACTGAAGCTTTCTTT. It encodes CASSSIRGSTEAFF.

The rearrangement uses TRBV11-2 and TRBJ1-6; D ambiguous. Germline V lookup: CDR1 SGHAT, CDR2 FQNNGV. V shed 3 bases and J shed 5 bases, with 5 bases lying between them. The CDR3 totals 13 residues. The CDR3 coding sequence is TGTGCCAGCAGCTTCGCGGATAATTCACCCCTCCACTTT. As protein: CASSFADNSPLHF.

This clonotype came up a few times. The chain employs TRBV7-2 and TRBJ2-1; 10 bases match TRBD2. The V gene end was trimmed by 0 bases and the J gene end by 6 bases; junction bases not matched to a gene: 2. Per germline, CDR1 SGHTA and CDR2 FQGNSA. The CDR3 totals 15 residues. The CDR3 DNA is TGTGCCAGCAGCTTAGCCCTAGCGGGGGTCAATGAGCAGTTCTTC. Its translation is CASSLALAGVNEQFF.

In this sample, this clonotype turned up a few times. The chain carries TRBV5-1 and TRBJ1-1; 9 bases match TRBD1. This CDR3 region has 14 residues. Trimming took 4 bases from V and 8 from J; bases not matched to a gene: 9. Germline values: CDR1 SGHRS, CDR2 YFSETQ. The CDR3 is CASSPRTGEVEAFF. DNA for the CDR3: TGCGCCAGCAGCCCGAGGACAGGGGAGGTGGAAGCTTTCTTT. Filled out from reference TRBV5-1 and TRBJ1-1, the complete variable domain reads KAGVTQTPRYLIKTRGQQVTLSCSPISGHRSVSWYQQTPGQGLQFLFEYFSETQRNKGNFPGRFSGRQFSNSRSEMNVSTLELGDSALYLCASSPRTGEVEAFFGQGTRLTVV.

This clonotype was observed many times. This sequence joins TRBV27 and TRBJ1-6, with D perhaps matching TRBD1 (5 bases). The CDR3 length is 15 residues. V gave up 4 bases and J gave up 6 bases, with 13 bases separating them. Germline assignment: CDR1 MNHEY and CDR2 SMNVEV (reference sequence). CDR3 sequence reads: CASSSRQSVNSPLHF. The DNA for the CDR3 is TGTGCCAGCAGTTCCCGACAGTCAGTTAATTCACCCCTCCACTTT.

This clonotype was recorded a few times. The rearrangement uses TRBV28 and TRBJ1-1, with 7 bases fitting TRBD1. CDR1 is MDHEN and CDR2 is SYDVKM in the germline V gene. V was clipped by 5 bases and J by 6 bases; unmatched bases: 9. The length of the CDR3 is 14 residues. CDR3 protein: CASSVTGRTSEAFF. CDR3 in DNA: TGTGCCAGCAGTGTGACAGGGAGAACCTCTGAAGCTTTCTTT.

This chain connects TRBV9 to TRBJ2-7; D gene uncertain. The V end was cut by 4 bases, the J end by 5 bases, with 16 bases between. CDR1 is SGDLS, CDR2 YYNGEE, per germline. CDR3 size: 14 residues. The CDR3 reads CASSPHGGVNEQYF. The CDR3 DNA sequence: TGTGCCAGCAGCCCCCACGGTGGGGTAAACGAGCAGTACTTC.

This clonotype was detected ten times or more. The genes are TRBV7-9 and TRBJ1-4; 7 nucleotides match TRBD1. Germline V gene lookup returns CDR1 SEHNR and CDR2 FQNEAQ (reference sequence). V was pared by 5 bases and J by 4 bases, with 10 bases of the junction left unmatched. There are 16 residues in the CDR3. The CDR3 reads CASSLTGTARNEKLFF. The CDR3 bases are TGTGCCAGCAGCCTAACGGGGACAGCTCGTAATGAAAAACTGTTTTTT.

This clonotype was observed at least ten times. The junction differs from germline at one of its ends, possibly a read error. The J gene is TRBJ2-1, the V gene TRBV5-1; no reliable D call. Germline values: CDR1 SGHRS, CDR2 YFSETQ. CDR3 length: 11 residues. Here the CDR3 DNA reads TGTGCCAGCAGCTCTTACAATGAGCAGTTCTTC. Translated: CASSSYNEQFF.

The rearrangement uses TRBV24-1 and TRBJ1-1; D is unresolved. Looked up from germline, CDR1 is KGHDR and CDR2 is SFDVKD. The length of the CDR3 is 13 residues. Trimming took off 5 bases at V and 1 base at J, with 7 bases between the two ends. The CDR3 sequence is CATSANGNTEAFF. The CDR3 bases are TGTGCCACCAGTGCCAATGGGAACACTGAAGCTTTCTTT.

V usage is TRBV20-1 and J usage is TRBJ1-2; tentatively, D is TRBD1 (6 bases). The V gene's germline CDR1 is DFQATT and CDR2 SNEGSKA (reference sequence). CDR3 size: 13 residues. The V and J ends lost 3 bases and 5 bases respectively, with 13 bases between them. The CDR3 DNA reads as TGCAGTGCTAGCCCCCCAGGGGTGTATGGCTACACCTTC. The encoded protein is CSASPPGVYGYTF.

The table lists this clonotype with many counts. V gene TRBV6-6 combines with J gene TRBJ1-5, with D possibly being TRBD1 (5 bases). Trimming left V 8 bases short and J 2 bases short, with 13 bases between. CDR1 and CDR2 (germline): MNHNY, SVGAGI (reference sequence). The CDR3 totals 14 residues. This CDR3 is CASGVGDRNQPQHF. CDR3 sequence (DNA): TGTGCCAGCGGGGTTGGGGACCGCAATCAGCCCCAGCATTTT.

This clonotype was counted between two and nine times. V gene TRBV7-3 combines with J gene TRBJ2-2; 8 bases align to TRBD2. The CDR3 is made up of 14 amino acids. V was clipped by 9 bases and J by 4 bases; unmatched bases: 7. Germline CDR1 is SGHTA and CDR2 is FQGTGA. CDR3 loop: CARSAGGVTGELFF. CDR3 sequence (DNA): TGTGCCAGGAGTGCGGGGGGAGTCACCGGGGAGCTGTTTTTT.

A few counts support this clonotype. The V gene is TRBV18, the J gene TRBJ1-6; no clear D gene. The ends were cut back, 3 bases at V and 13 bases at J, with 22 bases in the middle. CDR3 length: 16 residues. Germline CDR1 KGHSH, CDR2 LQKENI. CDR3 sequence: CASSPTRTPVASPLHF. CDR3 nucleotides: TGTGCCAGCTCACCCACCCGGACTCCAGTAGCTTCGCCCCTCCACTTT.

The chain joins TRBV29-1 to TRBJ1-1, with D uncertain. The CDR3 length is 13 residues. Trimming took 5 bases from V and 4 from J, leaving 14 bases between them. Germline V lookup: CDR1 SQVTM, CDR2 ANQGSEA. The CDR3 protein is CSVQAARSTEAFF. CDR3 in DNA: TGCAGCGTTCAGGCCGCTAGGAGCACTGAAGCTTTCTTT.

This chain uses TRBV29-1 with TRBJ1-1; the D is unclear. Germline values: CDR1 SQVTM, CDR2 ANQGSEA. Trimming left V 1 base short and J 4 bases short, with 10 bases between. CDR3 length: 13 amino acids. The CDR3 nucleotides read TGCAGCGTTGAAGTCGTGGCAGGCACTGAAGCTTTCTTT. This gives the protein CSVEVVAGTEAFF.

The chain carries TRBV27 and TRBJ1-5; perhaps TRBD1 as D (6 bases). This CDR3 contains 14 residues. V was shortened by 4 bases and J by 2 bases, with 9 bases between the two germline ends. Germline V gene sequence: CDR1 MNHEY, CDR2 SMNVEV (reference sequence). CDR3 sequence (DNA): TGTGCCAGCAGTTGGAAGGGGGGCAATCAGCCCCAGCATTTT. Amino acids: CASSWKGGNQPQHF.

This clonotype was counted only a few times. V gene TRBV5-5 combines with J gene TRBJ2-5; D possibly uses TRBD1 or TRBD2 (5 bases each). The ends were cut back, 1 base at V and 7 bases at J, with 17 bases in the middle. Germline lookup yields CDR1 SGHKS and CDR2 YYEKEE (reference sequence). The CDR3 loop spans 15 amino acids. CDR3 region: CASSLLPDSRGTQYF. CDR3 in DNA: TGTGCCAGCAGCTTGCTCCCAGACAGCCGGGGGACCCAGTACTTC.

On this clonotype: This may be a read error, as it is one base from a much larger clone. This chain uses TRBV29-1 with TRBJ1-3; no definite D call. CDR3 length: 14 residues. Germline loops: CDR1 SQVTM, CDR2 ANQGSEA. For the CDR3, the DNA is TGCAGCGCGATCGGGCCCAGCTCTGGAAACACCACATATTTT. It is translated as CSAIGPSSGNTTYF.

The CDR3 loop is CSARGGPYSGANVLTF. CDR3 nucleotide sequence: TGCAGTGCTAGAGGAGGGCCTTACTCTGGGGCCAACGTCCTGACTTTC. The chain couples TRBV20-1 to TRBJ2-6; D might be TRBD2 (5 bases). V gave up 1 base and J gave up 0 bases, with 10 bases separating them. CDR3 length equals 16 residues. Germline V gene data show CDR1 as DFQATT and CDR2 as SNEGSKA (reference sequence).

The chain links TRBV12-3 or TRBV12-4 to TRBJ1-2, with D perhaps matching TRBD1 (6 bases). The CDR3 loop spans 15 amino acids. Deletions cut 3 bases from V and 6 bases from J, with 17 bases between. The CDR3 sequence: CASSFRRGPTNGYTF. In DNA form, the CDR3 reads TGTGCCAGCAGTTTCCGGCGGGGGCCGACAAATGGCTACACCTTC.

The gene calls are TRBV29-1 and TRBJ1-1; 8 positions agree with TRBD1. Germline CDR1 and CDR2: SQVTM and ANQGSEA. V lost 7 bases, J lost 8 bases, and 12 bases stayed unmatched. The CDR3 contains 13 residues. The CDR3 region has the DNA TGCAGCGCGACAGGGGTGAAACTGGCGGAAGCTTTCTTT. Translating gives CSATGVKLAEAFF.

This clonotype was detected only a few times. The chain recombines TRBV29-1 with TRBJ2-1, with D possibly being TRBD1 (6 bases). Germline values: CDR1 SQVTM, CDR2 ANQGSEA. V lost 3 bases and J lost 0, with 9 bases in between. The CDR3 length is 14 residues. CDR3 loop: CSVDAGVSYNEQFF. The CDR3 DNA follows: TGCAGCGTTGATGCAGGGGTCTCCTACAATGAGCAGTTCTTC.

In this sample, this clonotype turned up a few times. The chain joins TRBV7-9 to TRBJ1-3; 8 bases agree with TRBD1. The CDR3 loop spans 17 amino acids. Germline V gene data show CDR1 as SEHNR and CDR2 as FQNEAQ (reference sequence). The V segment lost 4 bases and the J segment 2 bases; nucleotides outside the gene matches: 10. The DNA of the CDR3 is TGTGCCAGCAGCTACGGTGGGCAGGGGGCGGCTGGAAACACCATATATTTT. It translates to CASSYGGQGAAGNTIYF.

The table lists this clonotype with many counts. This rearrangement joins TRBV12-5 to TRBJ1-6; D unclear. Between the trimmed V and J ends, which lost 0 bases and 5 bases, there was a span of 2 bases. The CDR3 contains 13 residues. Germline CDR1 and CDR2: LGHNT and FRNRAP. The CDR3 bases are TGTGCTAGTGGTTTGGTAGATAATTCACCCCTCCACTTT. Encoded protein: CASGLVDNSPLHF.

This chain uses TRBV20-1 with TRBJ1-5, with TRBD1 matching 7 bases. This CDR3 comprises 14 residues. After removal of 2 bases from V and 4 bases from J, the junction contained 5 bases not matched to a gene. From germline, CDR1 is DFQATT and CDR2 SNEGSKA (reference sequence). CDR3 amino acids: CSARPGQLNQPQHF. The CDR3 DNA follows: TGCAGTGCTAGACCGGGACAGCTAAATCAGCCCCAGCATTTT.